This T cell receptor (beta chain) was found in a study of shared clonotypes between healthy human individuals. The study's findings and limits: Researchers found naive subsets generally carried larger estimated richness than memory subsets.

On this clone: As yet, its antigen is unknown. The same CDR3 also results from other DNA sequences found in this sample.

The method was immunoSEQ multiplex PCR; TCRdb's version includes in-frame clones alone and lacks a portion of them. The data show some 580,000 clones, roughly 98% seen once. Germline V gene lookup returns CDR1 SNHLY and CDR2 FYNNEI. The CDR3 runs 11 residues. V was cut by 9 bases and J by 1 base, with 7 bases left in between. Naive CD8 cells lacked CD45RO, underwent positive selection for CCR7 and left out terminally differentiated effector memory CD45RA+ cells. This TCR was recovered from a man younger than 45 in good health. Material: naive CD8+ T cells sorted from blood. V and J are TRBV2 and TRBJ2-7; D possibly corresponds to TRBD1 (5 bases). DNA of the CDR3: TGTGCCAGTAAGGGGTCCTACGAGCAGTACTTC. Translated, it gives CASKGSYEQYF.